Each of the 18 T cell receptor beta chains below was sequenced from the same sample in a study of CD8 T cells in ankylosing spondylitis. One entry per CDR3 protein results from TCRdb running MiXCR on the 5' RACE reads. The sample has about 130,000 distinct CDR3 sequences, about 7.3% seen once; the top ten hold around 12%. The sequencing input was blood, either unsorted or a sorted T cell fraction (not recorded which). These receptors originate from a female donor with ankylosing spondylitis or in good health (not recorded which).

This clonotype showed up many times. The rearrangement links TRBV11-1 to TRBJ2-1; TRBD1 might be the D (5 bases). This CDR3 is built from 14 residues. Germline V gene sequence: CDR1 SGHAT, CDR2 FQDESV (reference sequence). V lost 3 bases and J lost 7, with 13 bases in between. This CDR3 is CASSFREQGNEQFF. CDR3 DNA: TGTGCCAGCAGCTTCAGGGAACAAGGGAATGAGCAGTTCTTC.

The gene calls are TRBV28 and TRBJ1-5, with D possibly TRBD1 on 6 matching bases. This CDR3 is 14 amino acids long. The V gene lost 3 bases and the J gene lost 7 bases, with 13 bases spanning the gap. Germline V gene sequence: CDR1 MDHEN, CDR2 SYDVKM. The CDR3 DNA sequence: TGTGCCAGCAGTTTTGGGGGCGCGGGGCAGCCCCAGCATTTT. Its translation is CASSFGGAGQPQHF.

This clonotype was seen at least ten times. The chain combines TRBV5-1 with TRBJ2-1; D not certain. The CDR3 extends over 15 amino acids. Looked up from germline, CDR1 is SGHRS and CDR2 is YFSETQ. V was pared by 4 bases and J by 2 bases, with 13 bases between. CDR3 sequence: CASSLYDGPYNEQFF. DNA of the CDR3: TGCGCCAGCAGCCTCTACGACGGACCCTACAATGAGCAGTTCTTC.

The chain uses TRBV4-3 and TRBJ1-4; TRBD1 agrees at 9 bases. After removal of 4 bases from V and 7 bases from J, the junction contained 7 bases not matched to a gene. The CDR3 has 15 residues. The V gene's germline CDR1 is LGHNA and CDR2 YSLEER. For the CDR3, the DNA is TGCGCCAGCAGCCTCCAGGGGACAGGGCTTGAAAAACTGTTTTTT. This encodes CASSLQGTGLEKLFF.

This clonotype was detected once. The junction departs from germline at one end; a sequencing error may be responsible. The chain employs TRBV6-2 or TRBV6-3 and TRBJ2-3; D may be TRBD1 or TRBD2 (5 bases each). The CDR3 covers 14 residues. Germline assignment: CDR1 MNHEY and CDR2 SVGEGT. The CDR3 coding sequence is TGTGCCAGCGGTTACTCGGAGGAACGGGGCCCGCAGTATTTT. As protein: CASGYSEERGPQYF.

The J gene is TRBJ2-7, the V gene TRBV11-1; 7 bases align to TRBD1. The CDR3 runs to 16 residues. Germline trimming cut 1 base from V and 3 bases from J; bases unmatched to any gene: 9. Germline V gene lookup returns CDR1 SGHAT and CDR2 FQDESV (reference sequence). CDR3 region: CASSLGDSGNLYEQYF. The CDR3 DNA is TGTGCCAGCAGCTTAGGGGACAGCGGAAACCTCTACGAGCAGTACTTC.

The sample holds a few counts of this clonotype. The chain recombines TRBV12-3 or TRBV12-4 with TRBJ2-5, with D perhaps matching TRBD2 (6 bases). This CDR3 has 15 amino acids. Trimming took off 7 bases at V and 4 bases at J, with 19 bases between the two ends. CDR3 DNA sequence: TGTGCCAGCACCATAACTGGACCGGAGGGAGAGACCCAGTACTTC. Amino acid sequence: CASTITGPEGETQYF.

This clonotype was picked up many times. This chain joins TRBV27 and TRBJ1-3; 7 bases match TRBD1. The germline CDR1 and CDR2 sequences are MNHEY and SMNVEV (reference sequence). Trimming took 6 bases from V and 0 from J; bases not matched to a gene: 11. There are 17 residues in the CDR3. In nucleotides, the CDR3 is TGTGCCAGCAGGGGGGGTTTGGGACAGCACTCTGGAAACACCATATATTTT. It is translated as CASRGGLGQHSGNTIYF.

The table lists this clonotype with many counts. The chain combines TRBV20-1 with TRBJ2-3; 7 positions match TRBD2. The CDR3 sequence is 14 residues long. The germline gives CDR1 DFQATT, CDR2 SNEGSKA (reference sequence). The trim removed 2 bases at V and 2 bases at J, leaving 4 bases unmatched. The CDR3 region has the DNA TGCAGTGCTAGACTCGGGGGGTACACAGATACGCAGTATTTT. This sequence encodes CSARLGGYTDTQYF.

The sample holds many counts of this clonotype. This chain joins TRBV20-1 and TRBJ2-1; 7 positions match TRBD2. Germline V gives CDR1 DFQATT, CDR2 SNEGSKA (reference sequence). CDR3 size: 14 residues. Trimming at V came to 3 bases and at J to 4 bases, leaving 6 bases not matched to a gene. The CDR3 coding sequence is TGCAGTGCTAGTCCGCCTAGCGGATACAATGAGCAGTTCTTC. It yields the protein CSASPPSGYNEQFF.

This clonotype was picked up many times. The chain has TRBV7-2 and TRBJ1-4; no reliable D call. Germline V gene lookup returns CDR1 SGHTA and CDR2 FQGNSA. The CDR3 runs 17 residues. Trimming took 1 base from V and 7 from J, leaving 19 bases between them. The CDR3 DNA reads as TGTGCCAGCAGCTTAGGGGTCTGGAAAGGGTCTCGTGAAAAACTGTTTTTT. This translates into CASSLGVWKGSREKLFF.

In its sample, this clonotype was seen many times. The V gene is TRBV12-5, the J gene TRBJ1-2; 9 bases are shared with TRBD1. Germline lookup yields CDR1 LGHNT and CDR2 FRNRAP. The V and J ends lost 0 bases and 4 bases, in that order; junction bases with no gene match: 6. This CDR3 spans 16 amino acids. DNA for the CDR3: TGTGCTAGTGGTTTGGTAACAGGGGGCAACCTCTATGGCTACACCTTC. Amino acids: CASGLVTGGNLYGYTF.

This clonotype was seen ten or more times. The rearrangement joins TRBV9 to TRBJ1-1; D uncertain. V lost 3 bases to trimming and J lost 1 base, with 10 bases between them. The CDR3 runs 14 residues. Germline CDR1 is SGDLS and CDR2 is YYNGEE. CDR3 sequence reads: CASSDPAGNTEAFF. In nucleotides, the CDR3 is TGTGCCAGCAGCGATCCTGCGGGGAACACTGAAGCTTTCTTT.

This clonotype appeared many times. CDR3 sequence (DNA): TGCGCCAGCGGACTAGCGGGGTCGTCCAATGAGCAGTTCTTC. Encoded protein: CASGLAGSSNEQFF. The chain employs TRBV5-1 and TRBJ2-1, with 12 bases identical to TRBD2. This CDR3 has 14 residues. V lost 7 bases and J lost 6; bases outside the gene matches: 5. Germline V CDR1 and CDR2: SGHRS, YFSETQ.

This clonotype came up many times. The chain has TRBV9 and TRBJ2-1; 7 bases agree with TRBD2. The CDR3 is made up of 15 amino acids. J lost 10 bases, V lost 1 base, and 11 bases had no gene match. The V gene's germline CDR1 is SGDLS and CDR2 YYNGEE. CDR3 sequence: CASSVRSSGGGEQFF. DNA of the CDR3: TGTGCCAGCAGCGTAAGGTCTAGCGGTGGGGGGGAGCAGTTCTTC.

This clonotype was seen at least ten times. The chain links TRBV20-1 to TRBJ2-1; 9 bases agree with TRBD2. Trimming at V came to 5 bases and at J to 0 bases, leaving 5 bases not matched to a gene. The germline V gene encodes CDR1 DFQATT and CDR2 SNEGSKA (reference sequence). The CDR3 is made up of 15 amino acids. For the CDR3, the DNA is TGCAGTGCTCTAGCGGGGTCCAGCTCCTACAATGAGCAGTTCTTC. Translation: CSALAGSSSYNEQFF.

The sample holds a few counts of this clonotype. The V and J genes are TRBV2 and TRBJ1-1; a weak D match, TRBD1 (6 bases). V gave up 11 bases and J gave up 0 bases, with 19 bases separating them. Germline CDR1 and CDR2: SNHLY and FYNNEI. CDR3 length equals 15 residues. The CDR3, as DNA: TGTGCCTCCCACGGCAGGGGCCTTATGAACACTGAAGCTTTCTTT. Encoded protein: CASHGRGLMNTEAFF.

This clonotype was found many times. This chain links TRBV6-1 with TRBJ1-2; D ambiguous. CDR1 is MNHNS, CDR2 SASEGT, per germline. The CDR3 has 13 amino acids. Deletions cut 6 bases from V and 2 bases from J, with 10 bases between. CDR3 sequence reads: CASSQTGNYGYTF. CDR3 nucleotides: TGTGCCAGCAGCCAGACGGGGAACTATGGCTACACCTTC.